This TCR beta chain stems from a study of blood T cell repertoires in COVID-19. The wider study: The United States, Italy and Spain were the sources of the acute and convalescent COVID-19 samples.

CDR1 and CDR2 from the germline V gene are KGHSH and LQKENI. The J segment lost 2 bases and the V segment lost 2 bases, leaving 7 bases of the junction unmatched. The CDR3 is made up of 16 amino acids. Only in-frame clones appear in the TCRdb table, and some are missing; sequencing was by immunoSEQ multiplex PCR. The table shows approximately 240,000 clones, with 70% to 90% occurring only once. J is TRBJ2-5 and V is TRBV18; TRBD2 aligns across 8 bases. The sample consisted of peripheral blood. This TCR was recovered from a woman in her 30s who had recovered from COVID-19. The CDR3 sequence: CASSPGVAGPQETQYF. CDR3 DNA sequence: TGTGCCAGCTCACCAGGGGTAGCGGGGCCACAAGAGACCCAGTACTTC.